Below, 10 T cell receptor beta chains from the same sample are listed, as sequenced in a study of beta chain features in type 1 diabetes. Study-level points and caveats: Significant though moderate, a shortening of TCRB CDR3s appeared in all four CD4+ subsets of Type 1 diabetes patients.

Their antigens remain unidentified. What was sequenced were expressed TCRB transcripts, since all of the isolated RNA had been reverse transcribed. The assay was immunoSEQ multiplex PCR, and TCRdb's table has in-frame clones only and misses some. This table has 130,000 to 150,000 clones, 10% to 15% appearing once. The source material was central memory CD4+ T cells from blood. These receptors all stem from a man aged 18 to 29 with type 1 diabetes.

This clone was recorded a few times. The V gene is TRBV14, the J gene TRBJ2-4, with 12 bases aligning to TRBD2. The germline gives CDR1 SGHDN, CDR2 FVKESK. The CDR3 totals 15 residues. With 7 bases clipped from V and 7 bases from J, the junction kept 8 bases outside the gene matches. CDR3 in DNA: TGTGCCAGCAACCCTAGCGGGGGGGCTCAGAACATTCAGTACTTC. Its protein is CASNPSGGAQNIQYF.

The chain employs TRBV2 and TRBJ1-1; no clear D. With 6 bases removed from V and 2 bases from J, the gap between germline ends came to 10 bases. This CDR3 spans 13 amino acids. Germline loops: CDR1 SNHLY, CDR2 FYNNEI. CDR3 DNA: TGTGCCAGCAGCACAGAGACAAACACTGAAGCTTTCTTT. Its translation: CASSTETNTEAFF. Full variable domain (remainder filled in from reference TRBV2 and TRBJ1-1): EPEVTQTPSHQVTQMGQEVILRCVPISNHLYFYWYRQILGQKVEFLVSFYNNEISEKSEIFDDQFSVERPDGSNFTLKIRSTKLEDSAMYFCASSTETNTEAFFGQGTRLTVV.

This chain joins TRBV13 and TRBJ1-2; tentatively, D is TRBD1 (5 bases). CDR3 size: 15 residues. With 5 bases removed from V and 7 bases from J, the gap between germline ends came to 20 bases. The V gene's germline CDR1 is PRHDT and CDR2 FYEKMQ (reference sequence). The CDR3 sequence is CASSPNRYEEAGYTF. CDR3 in DNA: TGTGCCAGCAGCCCCAACAGGTACGAGGAGGCTGGCTACACCTTC.

This clone turned up a few times. V usage is TRBV6-4 and J usage is TRBJ2-1; D perhaps matches TRBD1 (5 bases). This CDR3 has 13 residues. Trimming took off 4 bases at V and 8 bases at J, with 12 bases between the two ends. The germline V gene has CDR1 MRHNA and CDR2 SNTAGT. CDR3 region: CASSVGRVDEQFF. CDR3 coding DNA: TGTGCCAGCAGTGTTGGCAGGGTTGATGAGCAGTTCTTC.

The chain carries TRBV6-6 and TRBJ1-6; possible D gene TRBD1, 6 bases. Germline CDR1 reads MNHNY; CDR2 reads SVGAGI (reference sequence). Trimming cost V 6 bases and J 10 bases, with 16 bases left between them. This CDR3 spans 14 amino acids. The CDR3 DNA reads as TGTGCCAGCAGGAGATACAGGGAAGACTCACCCCTCCACTTT. Translated, it gives CASRRYREDSPLHF.

This clone appeared many times. The V and J genes are TRBV28 and TRBJ2-1, with TRBD2 matching 7 bases. Germline CDR1 is MDHEN and CDR2 is SYDVKM. This CDR3 has 14 residues. After removal of 6 bases from V and 9 bases from J, the junction contained 11 bases not matched to a gene. In DNA form, the CDR3 reads TGTGCCAGCAGGCCCGGGACTACCCCTCCTGAGCAGTTCTTC. It translates to CASRPGTTPPEQFF.

The rearrangement joins TRBV14 to TRBJ2-7; 10 nucleotides align to TRBD1. The CDR3 is 15 residues long. CDR1 and CDR2 (germline): SGHDN, FVKESK. The ends lost 4 bases at V and 6 bases at J; junction bases unmatched: 9. Here the CDR3 DNA reads TGTGCCAGCAGCCGCCGGGACAGGGGATACAGCGAGCAGTACTTC. This codes for CASSRRDRGYSEQYF.

This clone has only a few counts. The chain recombines TRBV5-1 with TRBJ2-4; 7 bases are a match to TRBD1. Germline-derived CDR1 and CDR2 are SGHRS and YFSETQ. V dropped 3 bases and J dropped 11; count of bases not matched to a gene: 14. The CDR3 contains 15 residues. The CDR3 region is CASSYEDRTRGVQYF. The CDR3 DNA reads as TGCGCCAGCAGCTACGAGGACAGGACACGTGGGGTTCAGTACTTC.

This chain joins TRBV2 and TRBJ1-5, with D tentatively TRBD1 (6 bases). V was trimmed by 4 bases and J by 3 bases, leaving 10 bases between them. The CDR3 consists of 14 residues. Germline V gene lookup returns CDR1 SNHLY and CDR2 FYNNEI. This CDR3 reads CASSVRGNNQPQHF. The CDR3 nucleotides are TGTGCCAGCAGTGTCAGGGGAAACAATCAGCCCCAGCATTTT.

This clone turned up a few times. The chain is built from TRBV28 and TRBJ1-2; no clear D gene. Trimming shortened V by 4 bases and J by 3 bases, and 9 bases separated the two germline ends. Germline V gene sequence: CDR1 MDHEN, CDR2 SYDVKM. This CDR3 is 13 amino acids long. The CDR3 region is CASSSSYYYGYTF. DNA for the CDR3: TGTGCCAGCAGTTCGTCCTATTACTATGGCTACACCTTC.